The 5 T cell receptor beta chains below all came from one sample that was sequenced in a study of Graves' ophthalmopathy and Graves' hyperthyroidism (dated by TCRdb to 2017 to 2018). TCRdb shows the sequencer as Illumina HiSeq 2000. For repertoire sequencing, TCR beta CDR3 regions were amplified from RNA transcripts. The first round was an RT-PCR using HTBI primers with the Qiagen OneStep RT-PCR kit, and this first round was followed by a second-round multiplex PCR, then size selection and purification. TCRdb redid the processing of the public reads, applying fastp at Q25 and MiXCR, and retained in-frame beta chains. Rows merge per CDR3 protein into single entries with the most common DNA and genes. The sample includes 500,000 to 700,000 distinct CDR3 sequences, with just under 40% observed a single time. The ten largest account for over 3.5% of the sample. Input material: peripheral blood or thyroid tissue (not recorded which). Source of these receptors: an adult man with Graves' hyperthyroidism.

The table lists this clonotype with many counts. V is TRBV7-9 and J is TRBJ2-5, with 7 bases lining up with TRBD1. CDR1 is SEHNR and CDR2 is FQNEAQ in the germline V gene (reference sequence). The junction had 8 bases not matched to a gene; V was cut back by 2 bases and J by 5 bases. This CDR3 has 15 amino acids. The CDR3 sequence is CASSLRGQIGETQYF. The CDR3 bases are TGTGCCAGCAGCTTACGGGGACAGATTGGGGAGACCCAGTACTTC.

The rearrangement links TRBV5-1 to TRBJ2-7, with D uncertain. The J call is in doubt because the DNA end fits TRBJ2-1 better. Germline CDR1 and CDR2: SGHRS and YFSETQ. CDR3 length equals 11 residues. CDR3 residues: CASSLNDEQFF. The CDR3 DNA reads TGCGCCAGCAGCTTGAATGATGAGCAGTTCTTC.

This clonotype was counted ten times or more. The V gene is TRBV4-1, the J gene TRBJ1-1; weak D call: TRBD1 (6 bases). Germline CDR1 MGHRA, CDR2 YSYEKL. The V end lost 0 bases, the J end lost 3 bases, and 14 bases lay between the germline ends. The length of the CDR3 is 16 residues. CDR3 nucleotide sequence: TGCGCCAGCAGCCAAGATAGCGGGGGGCGTCACACTGAAGCTTTCTTT. This encodes CASSQDSGGRHTEAFF.

This clonotype was counted between two and nine times. The rearrangement uses TRBV5-4 and TRBJ2-6; D not certain. V dropped 4 bases and J dropped 12 bases, with 17 bases sitting between them. CDR1 SGHNT and CDR2 YYREEE come from the germline V gene (reference sequence). The CDR3 is 14 amino acids. CDR3 in DNA: TGTGCCAGCAGCCAACGGGCAGAGGTTCCCGTCCTGACTTTC. Translated, it gives CASSQRAEVPVLTF.

The table lists this clonotype with many counts. The V and J genes are TRBV20-1 and TRBJ2-2; 7 nucleotides line up with TRBD2. The CDR3 contains 14 residues. Germline CDR1 DFQATT, CDR2 SNEGSKA (reference sequence). Unmatched junction bases numbered 3, after V lost 3 bases and J lost 2 bases. The chain's CDR3 is CSARASGNTGELFF. CDR3 bases: TGCAGTGCTAGGGCTAGCGGAAACACCGGGGAGCTGTTTTTT.